Sequencing of this T cell receptor (beta chain) was carried out in a study of CD8 T cells in ankylosing spondylitis. V lost 5 bases to trimming and J lost 2 bases, with 15 bases between them. CDR3 size: 14 residues. From germline, CDR1 is SQVTM and CDR2 ANQGSEA. Regarding the study as a whole: The authors found the disease-linked clones to be CD8+ and relatively rare in peripheral blood. Researchers reportedly found disease-linked clones significantly enriched in matched ankylosing spondylitis synovial fluid.

TCRdb re-derived calls from the 5' RACE reads in MiXCR, one entry per CDR3 protein. Altogether approximately 340,000 distinct CDR3 sequences are present, about 15% being singletons, with the ten largest covering approximately 0.99%. A note on this clonotype: The antigen remains undetermined.

J is TRBJ2-5 and V is TRBV29-1; D not resolved. The sequence was collected from a male donor with ankylosing spondylitis or in good health (not recorded which). The specimen was blood, either unsorted or a sorted T cell fraction (not recorded which). CDR3 nucleotides: TGCAGCGTTCCTCCCCGCGGACCACAAGAGACCCAGTACTTC. Its translation is CSVPPRGPQETQYF.